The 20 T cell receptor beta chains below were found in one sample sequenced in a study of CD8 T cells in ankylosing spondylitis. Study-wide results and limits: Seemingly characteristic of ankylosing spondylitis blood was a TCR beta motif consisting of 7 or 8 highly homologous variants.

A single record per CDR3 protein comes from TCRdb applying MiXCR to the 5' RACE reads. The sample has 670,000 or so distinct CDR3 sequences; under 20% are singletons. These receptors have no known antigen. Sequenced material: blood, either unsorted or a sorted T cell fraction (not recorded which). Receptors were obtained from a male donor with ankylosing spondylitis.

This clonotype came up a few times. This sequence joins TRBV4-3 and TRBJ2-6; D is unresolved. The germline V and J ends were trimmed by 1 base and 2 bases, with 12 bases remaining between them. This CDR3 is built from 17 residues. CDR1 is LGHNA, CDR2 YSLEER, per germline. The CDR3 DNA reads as TGCGCCAGCAGCCAAGGTAACACTTACCCTGGGGCCAACGTCCTGACTTTC. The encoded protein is CASSQGNTYPGANVLTF.

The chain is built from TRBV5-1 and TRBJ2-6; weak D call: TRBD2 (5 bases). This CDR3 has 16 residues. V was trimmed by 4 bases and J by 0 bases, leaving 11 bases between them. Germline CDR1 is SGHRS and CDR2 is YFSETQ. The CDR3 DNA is TGCGCCAGCAGCCGGAGGTTCGACTCTGGGGCCAACGTCCTGACTTTC. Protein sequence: CASSRRFDSGANVLTF.

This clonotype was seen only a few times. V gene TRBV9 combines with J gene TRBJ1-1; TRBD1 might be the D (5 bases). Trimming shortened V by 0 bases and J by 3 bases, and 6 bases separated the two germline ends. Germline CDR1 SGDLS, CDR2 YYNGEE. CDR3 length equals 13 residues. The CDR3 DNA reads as TGTGCCAGCAGCGTAGAGGGGTACACTGAAGCTTTCTTT. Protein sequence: CASSVEGYTEAFF.

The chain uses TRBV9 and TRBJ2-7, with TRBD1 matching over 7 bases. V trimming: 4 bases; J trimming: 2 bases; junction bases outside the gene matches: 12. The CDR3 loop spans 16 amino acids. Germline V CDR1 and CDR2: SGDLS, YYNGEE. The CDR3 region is CASSPGGGQPTYEQYF. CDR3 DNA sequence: TGTGCCAGCAGCCCTGGTGGGGGACAGCCAACCTACGAGCAGTACTTC.

The CDR3 region is CASRPLVGGAFTDTQYF. CDR3 coding DNA: TGTGCCAGCAGGCCGCTGGTTGGTGGTGCCTTCACAGATACGCAGTATTTT. The chain couples TRBV27 to TRBJ2-3, with D hard to call. Germline V gene lookup returns CDR1 MNHEY and CDR2 SMNVEV (reference sequence). CDR3 length: 17 residues. Trimming shortened V by 6 bases and J by 2 bases, and 21 bases separated the two germline ends.

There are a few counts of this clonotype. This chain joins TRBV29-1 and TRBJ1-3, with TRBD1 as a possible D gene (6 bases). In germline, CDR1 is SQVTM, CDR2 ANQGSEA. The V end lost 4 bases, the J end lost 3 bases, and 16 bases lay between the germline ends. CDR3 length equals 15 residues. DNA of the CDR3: TGCAGCGTTGTGGGGGCGCAGAATAGTGGAAACACCATATATTTT. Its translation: CSVVGAQNSGNTIYF.

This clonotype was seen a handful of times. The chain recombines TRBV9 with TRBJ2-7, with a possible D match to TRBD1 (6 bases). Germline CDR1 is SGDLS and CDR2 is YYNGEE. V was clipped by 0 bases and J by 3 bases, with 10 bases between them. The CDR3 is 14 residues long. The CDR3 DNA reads TGTGCCAGCAGCGTAGGACAGGACATCTACGAGCAGTACTTC. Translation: CASSVGQDIYEQYF.

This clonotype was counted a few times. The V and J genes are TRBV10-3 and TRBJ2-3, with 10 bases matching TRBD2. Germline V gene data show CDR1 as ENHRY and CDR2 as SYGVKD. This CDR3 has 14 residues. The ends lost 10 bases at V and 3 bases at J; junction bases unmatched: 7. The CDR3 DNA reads TGTGCCACCAAAGCGGGAGGGCCGACAGATACGCAGTATTTT. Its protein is CATKAGGPTDTQYF.

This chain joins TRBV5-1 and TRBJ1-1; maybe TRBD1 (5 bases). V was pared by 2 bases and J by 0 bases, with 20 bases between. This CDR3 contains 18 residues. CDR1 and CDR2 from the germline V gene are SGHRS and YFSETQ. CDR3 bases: TGCGCCAGCAGCTTACACGAACTTAGGGGATTTATGAACACTGAAGCTTTCTTT. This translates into CASSLHELRGFMNTEAFF.

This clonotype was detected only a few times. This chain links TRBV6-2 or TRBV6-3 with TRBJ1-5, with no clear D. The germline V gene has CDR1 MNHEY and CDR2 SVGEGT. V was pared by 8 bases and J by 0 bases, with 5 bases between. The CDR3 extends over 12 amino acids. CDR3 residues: CASGDSNQPQHF. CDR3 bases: TGTGCCAGCGGCGATAGCAATCAGCCCCAGCATTTT.

CDR3 DNA: TGTGCCAGCAGCCCTGGGACTAGCGGGACTCAAGAGACCCAGTACTTC. It translates to CASSPGTSGTQETQYF. V gene TRBV12-3 or TRBV12-4 combines with J gene TRBJ2-5; the match to TRBD2 covers 13 bases. The CDR3 has 16 residues. Trimming at V came to 6 bases and at J to 2 bases, leaving 6 bases not matched to a gene.

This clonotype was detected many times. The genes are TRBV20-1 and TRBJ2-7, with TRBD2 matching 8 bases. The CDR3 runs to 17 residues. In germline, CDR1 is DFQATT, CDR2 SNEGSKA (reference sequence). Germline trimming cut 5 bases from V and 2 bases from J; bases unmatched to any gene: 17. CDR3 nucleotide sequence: TGCAGTGCTCCGCGACTAGGGGGGACTAGTGGGACCTACGAGCAGTACTTC. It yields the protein CSAPRLGGTSGTYEQYF.

For the CDR3, the DNA is TGTGCCAGCAGTTTTGTTAGCCGACACAATGAGCAGTTCTTC. The encoded protein is CASSFVSRHNEQFF. The J gene is TRBJ2-1, the V gene TRBV12-3 or TRBV12-4, with D unresolved. V lost 3 bases to trimming and J lost 5 bases, with 11 bases between them. The CDR3 covers 14 residues.

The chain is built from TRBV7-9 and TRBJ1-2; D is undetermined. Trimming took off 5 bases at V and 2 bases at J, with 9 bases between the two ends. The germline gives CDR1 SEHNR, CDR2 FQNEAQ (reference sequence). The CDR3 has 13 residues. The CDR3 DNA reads TGTGCCAGCAGCCAGGTGGGGAACTATGGCTACACCTTC. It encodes CASSQVGNYGYTF.

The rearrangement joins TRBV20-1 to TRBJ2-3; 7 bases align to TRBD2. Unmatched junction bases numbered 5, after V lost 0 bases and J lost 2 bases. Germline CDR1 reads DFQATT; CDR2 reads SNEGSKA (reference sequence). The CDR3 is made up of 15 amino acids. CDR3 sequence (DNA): TGCAGTGCTAGAGATATGGCGGGGGTCACAGATACGCAGTATTTT. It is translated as CSARDMAGVTDTQYF.

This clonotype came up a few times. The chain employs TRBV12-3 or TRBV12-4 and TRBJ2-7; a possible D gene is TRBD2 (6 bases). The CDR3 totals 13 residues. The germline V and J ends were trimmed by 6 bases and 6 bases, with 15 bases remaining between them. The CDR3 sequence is CASRPTLGGEQYF. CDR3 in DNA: TGTGCCAGCAGACCGACCCTGGGAGGCGAGCAGTACTTC.

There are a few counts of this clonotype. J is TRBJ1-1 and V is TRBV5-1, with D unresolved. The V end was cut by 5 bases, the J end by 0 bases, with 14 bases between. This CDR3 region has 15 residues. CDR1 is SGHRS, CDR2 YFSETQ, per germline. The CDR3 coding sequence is TGCGCCAGCAGTTTTGGGGAGGTACTGAACACTGAAGCTTTCTTT. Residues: CASSFGEVLNTEAFF.

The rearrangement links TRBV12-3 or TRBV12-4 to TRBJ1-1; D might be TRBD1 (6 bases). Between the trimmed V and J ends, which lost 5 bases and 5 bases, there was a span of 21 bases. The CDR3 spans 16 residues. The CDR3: CASSHLEGRGSTEAFF. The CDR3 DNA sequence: TGTGCCAGCAGTCACCTGGAGGGCAGGGGATCAACTGAAGCTTTCTTT.

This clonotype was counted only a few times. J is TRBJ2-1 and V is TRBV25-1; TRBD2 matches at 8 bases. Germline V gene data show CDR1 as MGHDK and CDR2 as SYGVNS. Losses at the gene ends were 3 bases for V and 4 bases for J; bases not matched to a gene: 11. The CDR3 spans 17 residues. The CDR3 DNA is TGTGCCAGCAGTGACCCCTCTGGCGGGAGGCTTTACAATGAGCAGTTCTTC. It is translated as CASSDPSGGRLYNEQFF.

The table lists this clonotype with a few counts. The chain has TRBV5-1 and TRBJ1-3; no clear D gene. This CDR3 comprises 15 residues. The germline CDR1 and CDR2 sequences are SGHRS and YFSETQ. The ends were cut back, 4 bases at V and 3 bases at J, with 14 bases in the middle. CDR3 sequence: CASSGKVPDGNTIYF. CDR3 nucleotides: TGCGCCAGCAGCGGCAAAGTTCCCGATGGAAACACCATATATTTT.